The 30 T cell receptor beta chains presented below share a single source sample, sequenced in a study of blood T cells in healthy people across ages. Primed by a sample-barcoded 5' primer and a J-beta primer mix, a second PCR proceeded for 7 to 11 cycles. One entry per CDR3 protein results from TCRdb running MiXCR on the 5' RACE reads. Of roughly 730,000 distinct CDR3 sequences listed, roughly 50% are singletons. Sequenced material: blood. Receptor source: a man in his forties or fifties in good health.

V is TRBV20-1 and J is TRBJ2-7; 9 nucleotides align to TRBD2. Looked up from germline, CDR1 is DFQATT and CDR2 is SNEGSKA (reference sequence). With V trimmed by 7 bases and J by 2 bases, 6 bases remained unmatched. The CDR3 covers 13 residues. The CDR3 loop is CSVPTSGAYEQYF. The CDR3, as DNA: TGCAGTGTCCCGACTAGCGGAGCCTACGAGCAGTACTTC.

V gene TRBV4-2 combines with J gene TRBJ2-5; D is possibly TRBD2 (5 bases). Germline V gene sequence: CDR1 LGHNA, CDR2 YNFKEQ. This CDR3 has 16 amino acids. The V and J ends lost 0 bases and 5 bases respectively, with 16 bases between them. The CDR3 reads CASSQEAGVGRETQYF. The CDR3 DNA reads as TGTGCCAGCAGCCAAGAAGCCGGGGTAGGCAGGGAGACCCAGTACTTC.

The chain recombines TRBV3-1 with TRBJ2-3; maybe TRBD2 (5 bases). V was clipped by 1 base and J by 1 base, with 12 bases between them. The CDR3 contains 16 residues. From germline, CDR1 is LGHDT and CDR2 YNNKEL (reference sequence). The CDR3 DNA is TGTGCCAGCAGCCAAGGTAACAGCGGACGCACAGATACGCAGTATTTT. Its translation: CASSQGNSGRTDTQYF.

The chain couples TRBV6-1 to TRBJ1-1, with D unclear. The CDR3 runs to 14 residues. V was clipped by 7 bases and J by 0 bases, with 12 bases between them. Germline V gives CDR1 MNHNS, CDR2 SASEGT. The CDR3, as DNA: TGTGCCAGCACAGTAGAGGTCATGAACACTGAAGCTTTCTTT. It yields the protein CASTVEVMNTEAFF.

This sequence joins TRBV5-1 and TRBJ2-1, with D tentatively TRBD2 (5 bases). CDR3 size: 15 residues. V lost 3 bases and J lost 6, with 16 bases in between. Germline lookup yields CDR1 SGHRS and CDR2 YFSETQ. The DNA of the CDR3 is TGCGCCAGCAGCTCGATGGGAGCCTTCTCCAATGAGCAGTTCTTC. Its translation: CASSSMGAFSNEQFF.

This clonotype was detected only a few times. The chain couples TRBV29-1 to TRBJ1-1; no clear D gene. V was trimmed by 4 bases and J by 4 bases, leaving 13 bases between them. Germline lookup yields CDR1 SQVTM and CDR2 ANQGSEA. This CDR3 contains 13 residues. The CDR3 DNA follows: TGCAGCGTTGCGGCTTTCAGCTTCACTGAAGCTTTCTTT. Its translation is CSVAAFSFTEAFF.

This chain uses TRBV27 with TRBJ2-7, with D hard to call. The CDR3 loop spans 11 amino acids. CDR1 is MNHEY, CDR2 SMNVEV, per germline (reference sequence). Trimming took 5 bases from V and 6 from J, leaving 8 bases between them. Written as DNA, the CDR3 is TGTGCCAGCAGTGATTCCATCGAGCAGTACTTC. Protein sequence: CASSDSIEQYF.

This clonotype came up a few times. V usage is TRBV6-5 and J usage is TRBJ2-7, with D tentatively TRBD1 (6 bases). The CDR3 runs 11 residues. Deletions cut 0 bases from V and 10 bases from J, with 7 bases between. Per germline, CDR1 MNHEY and CDR2 SVGAGI. The CDR3 nucleotides are TGTGCCAGCAGTTACTCGGACAGTCAGTACTTC. As protein: CASSYSDSQYF.

The CDR3 loop is CATSDVRGSGTGGTGELFF. CDR3 DNA: TGTGCCACCAGTGATGTAAGGGGATCCGGGACAGGGGGTACCGGGGAGCTGTTTTTT. This chain links TRBV24-1 with TRBJ2-2; 11 bases are shared with TRBD1. This CDR3 comprises 19 residues. CDR1 is KGHDR, CDR2 SFDVKD, per germline. The J segment lost 5 bases and the V segment lost 3 bases, leaving 13 bases of the junction unmatched.

The CDR3 DNA reads as TGTGCCAGCAGTGACCACCGGGACAGGGGCTACGAGCAGTACTTC. Translation gives CASSDHRDRGYEQYF. The chain recombines TRBV25-1 with TRBJ2-7, with TRBD1 matching over 10 bases. Per germline, CDR1 MGHDK and CDR2 SYGVNS. The length of the CDR3 is 15 residues. V trimming: 3 bases; J trimming: 3 bases; junction bases outside the gene matches: 5.

The V gene is TRBV7-2, the J gene TRBJ1-5, with TRBD1 identical over 9 bases. V trimming: 6 bases; J trimming: 6 bases; junction bases outside the gene matches: 9. Per germline, CDR1 SGHTA and CDR2 FQGNSA. The CDR3 covers 15 residues. The CDR3, as DNA: TGTGCCAGCAGTAACACAGGGGGCGCCGCTCAGCCCCAGCATTTT. It is translated as CASSNTGGAAQPQHF.

The chain recombines TRBV10-3 with TRBJ2-7; the D is unclear. Germline CDR1 is ENHRY and CDR2 is SYGVKD. V was clipped by 4 bases and J by 4 bases, with 14 bases between them. The CDR3 is 14 residues long. CDR3: CAISGSSGLYEQYF. The CDR3 nucleotides read TGTGCCATCAGTGGCTCCTCCGGGTTATACGAGCAGTACTTC.

The V call is TRBV4-2, the J call TRBJ2-1, with a weak D call TRBD2 (6 bases). This CDR3 has 16 residues. Germline CDR1 reads LGHNA; CDR2 reads YNFKEQ. Trimming cost V 4 bases and J 2 bases, with 15 bases left between them. The CDR3 sequence is CASSPAGTRAYNEQFF. The CDR3 nucleotides are TGTGCCAGCAGCCCGGCCGGGACTCGAGCCTACAATGAGCAGTTCTTC.

The chain links TRBV11-2 to TRBJ2-1; D unclear. Germline assignment: CDR1 SGHAT and CDR2 FQNNGV. The CDR3 covers 16 residues. V was trimmed by 4 bases and J by 8 bases, leaving 21 bases between them. In DNA form, the CDR3 reads TGTGCCAGCAGCTCCCCCTCTGAATACTTCCGGTATGAGCAGTTCTTC. Its translation is CASSSPSEYFRYEQFF. Drawing the rest from reference TRBV11-2 and TRBJ2-1, the complete variable domain is EAGVAQSPRYKIIEKRQSVAFWCNPISGHATLYWYQQILGQGPKLLIQFQNNGVVDDSQLPKDRFSAERLKGVDSTLKIQPAKLEDSAVYLCASSSPSEYFRYEQFFGPGTRLTVL.

This clonotype was picked up one time. The chain joins TRBV9 to TRBJ1-2, with D unclear. The CDR3 runs to 14 residues. V was cut by 0 bases and J by 8 bases, with 14 bases left in between. Germline V gene data show CDR1 as SGDLS and CDR2 as YYNGEE. The CDR3, as DNA: TGTGCCAGCAGCGTAGTTCCGACTTCGGGAGGCTACACCTTC. Protein product: CASSVVPTSGGYTF.

The rearrangement uses TRBV13 and TRBJ2-4; D ambiguous. The better agreement between TRBJ2-5 and the DNA end casts doubt on the J call. The CDR3 spans 15 residues. The germline gives CDR1 PRHDT, CDR2 FYEKMQ (reference sequence). The CDR3 loop is CASSYNRNFQETQYF. CDR3 sequence (DNA): TGTGCCAGCAGCTATAACAGAAACTTCCAAGAGACCCAGTACTTC.

This clonotype was counted ten times or more. This rearrangement joins TRBV6-1 to TRBJ1-4, with TRBD1 as a possible D gene (5 bases). The CDR3 totals 14 residues. CDR1 is MNHNS and CDR2 is SASEGT in the germline V gene. Trimming took off 5 bases at V and 7 bases at J, with 14 bases between the two ends. DNA of the CDR3: TGTGCCAGCAGTCCAGGGATGGGGGGTGAAAAACTGTTTTTT. Protein product: CASSPGMGGEKLFF.

V gene TRBV5-6 combines with J gene TRBJ2-7; weak D call: TRBD1 (6 bases). Germline assignment: CDR1 SGHDT and CDR2 YYEEEE. CDR3 length equals 15 residues. V was clipped by 2 bases and J by 2 bases, with 14 bases between them. The CDR3 reads CASSFLQGKTYEQYF. In DNA form, the CDR3 reads TGTGCCAGCAGCTTTCTGCAGGGGAAAACCTACGAGCAGTACTTC.

This rearrangement joins TRBV27 to TRBJ2-7; D unclear. Germline values: CDR1 MNHEY, CDR2 SMNVEV (reference sequence). The CDR3 is 15 amino acids. Trimming cost V 4 bases and J 6 bases, with 19 bases left between them. CDR3 in DNA: TGTGCCAGCAGTTCTGAATTGGTGCCTAGTGCCGAGCAGTACTTC. This encodes CASSSELVPSAEQYF.

The chain is built from TRBV28 and TRBJ1-1, with TRBD1 matching over 10 bases. V gave up 7 bases and J gave up 4 bases; unmatched junction bases: 18. The CDR3 is 18 amino acids. The germline V gene has CDR1 MDHEN and CDR2 SYDVKM. The CDR3 nucleotides read TGTGCCAGCACGTCTTTGGGACAGGGGCCAGCCGGAGGCACTGAAGCTTTCTTT. It specifies CASTSLGQGPAGGTEAFF.

This clonotype has only a few counts. The chain recombines TRBV29-1 with TRBJ1-1, with 7 bases matching TRBD1. The V segment lost 8 bases and the J segment 7 bases; nucleotides outside the gene matches: 13. CDR3 length: 13 amino acids. Per the germline V gene, CDR1 is SQVTM and CDR2 is ANQGSEA. The CDR3: CSLFSGNRGEAFF. DNA of the CDR3: TGCAGCCTATTTTCCGGAAACAGGGGTGAAGCTTTCTTT.

The gene calls are TRBV7-9 and TRBJ1-4; D uncertain. The CDR3 consists of 12 residues. The V gene lost 3 bases and the J gene lost 13 bases, with 12 bases spanning the gap. CDR1 and CDR2 from the germline V gene are SEHNR and FQNEAQ (reference sequence). The CDR3 spells CASSFDIVGLFF. As DNA, the CDR3 is TGTGCCAGCAGCTTCGACATCGTCGGACTGTTTTTT.

This clonotype was counted a few times. The chain employs TRBV7-2 and TRBJ2-1; D call uncertain. V lost 0 bases and J lost 8, with 17 bases in between. The germline V gene has CDR1 SGHTA and CDR2 FQGNSA. CDR3 length: 16 amino acids. CDR3 DNA sequence: TGTGCCAGCAGCTTAGCCCGGTTAGGGTCCTTGGATGAGCAGTTCTTC. Translating it yields CASSLARLGSLDEQFF. Variable domain in full (rest from reference TRBV7-2 and TRBJ2-1): GAGVSQSPSNKVTEKGKDVELRCDPISGHTALYWYRQSLGQGLEFLIYFQGNSAPDKSGLPSDRFSAERTGGSVSTLTIQRTQQEDSAVYLCASSLARLGSLDEQFFGPGTRLTVL.

This clonotype appeared a few times. The chain employs TRBV9 and TRBJ1-6, with D possibly TRBD1 on 5 matching bases. Germline V gives CDR1 SGDLS, CDR2 YYNGEE. This CDR3 contains 16 residues. Trimming stripped 4 bases from V and 9 bases from J, with 20 bases between. The CDR3 bases are TGTGCCAGCAGCTCGGGGGGGTTTTCCGGGAGTTCACCCCTCCACTTT. Translating gives CASSSGGFSGSSPLHF.

The chain recombines TRBV5-4 with TRBJ2-5; D unclear. The V gene lost 3 bases and the J gene lost 5 bases, with 11 bases spanning the gap. This CDR3 is 13 amino acids long. Germline lookup yields CDR1 SGHNT and CDR2 YYREEE (reference sequence). The CDR3 sequence: CASSWQEGETQYF. The DNA for the CDR3 is TGTGCCAGCAGCTGGCAGGAAGGGGAGACCCAGTACTTC.

On this clonotype itself: Sequence at one end of the junction differs from germline and may be a read error. This chain uses TRBV11-2 with TRBJ2-3, with D possibly matching TRBD2 (5 bases). This CDR3 has 14 residues. Looked up from germline, CDR1 is SGHAT and CDR2 is FQNNGV. CDR3 region: CVSSLWRVGDTQYF. The CDR3 bases are TGTGTCAGCAGCTTATGGCGGGTGGGAGATACGCAGTATTTT.

The sample holds one count of this clonotype. The V and J genes are TRBV7-2 and TRBJ2-7; 8 bases match TRBD2. Per the germline V gene, CDR1 is SGHTA and CDR2 is FQGNSA. The V segment lost 5 bases and the J segment 7 bases; nucleotides outside the gene matches: 10. The CDR3 contains 14 residues. The chain's CDR3 is CASSPGGSSVEQYF. Here the CDR3 DNA reads TGTGCCAGCAGCCCGGGGGGGTCCTCAGTGGAGCAGTACTTC.

The chain employs TRBV4-2 and TRBJ2-1, with TRBD2 as a possible D gene (6 bases). The end of the DNA is better explained by TRBJ2-7, so the J call may be wrong. Germline assignment: CDR1 LGHNA and CDR2 YNFKEQ. The length of the CDR3 is 16 residues. The CDR3 loop reads CASSQVWGSGHNEQYF. Written as DNA, the CDR3 is TGTGCCAGCAGCCAAGTTTGGGGTAGCGGCCACAATGAGCAGTACTTC.

In its sample, this clonotype was seen a few times. The chain joins TRBV9 to TRBJ2-3; D is undetermined. Germline CDR1 reads SGDLS; CDR2 reads YYNGEE. This CDR3 is 15 amino acids long. V lost 0 bases to trimming and J lost 1 base, with 9 bases between them. The CDR3: CASSVDHKRTDTQYF. DNA for the CDR3: TGTGCCAGCAGCGTAGATCACAAACGCACAGATACGCAGTATTTT.

The V call is TRBV20-1, the J call TRBJ2-3, with D perhaps TRBD1 or TRBD2 (5 bases each). V gave up 1 base and J gave up 2 bases, with 10 bases separating them. CDR3 length: 14 amino acids. CDR1 is DFQATT and CDR2 is SNEGSKA in the germline V gene (reference sequence). CDR3 DNA: TGCAGTGCTAGAGCGGGACGGCCCACAGATACGCAGTATTTT. Translated: CSARAGRPTDTQYF.